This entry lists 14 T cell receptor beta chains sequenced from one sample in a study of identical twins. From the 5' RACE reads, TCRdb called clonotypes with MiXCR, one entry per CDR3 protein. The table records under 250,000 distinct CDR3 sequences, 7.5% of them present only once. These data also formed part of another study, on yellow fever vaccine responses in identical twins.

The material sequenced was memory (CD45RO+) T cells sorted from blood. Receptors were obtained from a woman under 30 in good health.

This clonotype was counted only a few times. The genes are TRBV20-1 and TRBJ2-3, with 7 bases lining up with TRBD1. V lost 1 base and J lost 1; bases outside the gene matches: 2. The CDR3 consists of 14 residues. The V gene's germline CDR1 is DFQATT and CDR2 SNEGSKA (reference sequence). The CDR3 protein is CSARVTGGTDTQYF. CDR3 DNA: TGCAGTGCTAGAGTAACAGGGGGCACAGATACGCAGTATTTT.

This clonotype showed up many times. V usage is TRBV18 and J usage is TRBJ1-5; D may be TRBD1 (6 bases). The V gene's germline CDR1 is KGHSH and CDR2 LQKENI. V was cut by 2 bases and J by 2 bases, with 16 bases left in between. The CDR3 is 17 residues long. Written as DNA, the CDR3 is TGTGCCAGCTCACCAGGTTCAGGGGCCGGGGGCAATCAGCCCCAGCATTTT. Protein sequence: CASSPGSGAGGNQPQHF.

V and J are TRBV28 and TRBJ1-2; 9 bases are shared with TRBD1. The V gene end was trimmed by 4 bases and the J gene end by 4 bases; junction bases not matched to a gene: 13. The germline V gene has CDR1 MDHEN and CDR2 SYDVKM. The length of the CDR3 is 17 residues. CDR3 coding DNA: TGTGCCAGCAGTTCGCCAGCCGGGACAGGGAGGACCTATGGCTACACCTTC. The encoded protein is CASSSPAGTGRTYGYTF.

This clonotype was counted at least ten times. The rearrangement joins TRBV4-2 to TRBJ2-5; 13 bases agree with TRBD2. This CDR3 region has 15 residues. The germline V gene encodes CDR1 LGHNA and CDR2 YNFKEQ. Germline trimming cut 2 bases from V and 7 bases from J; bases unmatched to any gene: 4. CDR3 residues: CASSQPTSGGGTQYF. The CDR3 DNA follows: TGTGCCAGCAGCCAACCTACTAGCGGGGGGGGGACCCAGTACTTC.

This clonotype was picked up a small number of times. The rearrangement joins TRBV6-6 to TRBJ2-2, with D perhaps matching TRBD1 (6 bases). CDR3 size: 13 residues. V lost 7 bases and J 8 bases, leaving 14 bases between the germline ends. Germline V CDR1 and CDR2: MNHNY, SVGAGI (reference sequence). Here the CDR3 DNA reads TGTGCCAGCATTATCACAGGGTTTGGGGAGCTGTTTTTT. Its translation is CASIITGFGELFF.

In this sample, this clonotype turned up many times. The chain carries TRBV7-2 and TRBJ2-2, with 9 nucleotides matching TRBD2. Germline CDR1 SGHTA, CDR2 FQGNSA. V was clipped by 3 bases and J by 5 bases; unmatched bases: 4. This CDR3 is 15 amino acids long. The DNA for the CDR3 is TGTGCCAGCAGCTTGCGGACTAGCGCAACCGGGGAGCTGTTTTTT. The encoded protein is CASSLRTSATGELFF.

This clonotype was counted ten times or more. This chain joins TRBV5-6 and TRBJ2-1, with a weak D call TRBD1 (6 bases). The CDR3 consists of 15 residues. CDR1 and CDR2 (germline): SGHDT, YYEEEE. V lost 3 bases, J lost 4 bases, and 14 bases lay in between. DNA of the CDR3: TGTGCCAGCAGCTCCTATAATCAGGGGTACAATGAGCAGTTCTTC. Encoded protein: CASSSYNQGYNEQFF. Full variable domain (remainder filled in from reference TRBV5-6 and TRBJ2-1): DAGVTQSPTHLIKTRGQQVTLRCSPKSGHDTVSWYQQALGQGPQFIFQYYEEEERQRGNFPDRFSGHQFPNYSSELNVNALLLGDSALYLCASSSYNQGYNEQFFGPGTRLTVL.

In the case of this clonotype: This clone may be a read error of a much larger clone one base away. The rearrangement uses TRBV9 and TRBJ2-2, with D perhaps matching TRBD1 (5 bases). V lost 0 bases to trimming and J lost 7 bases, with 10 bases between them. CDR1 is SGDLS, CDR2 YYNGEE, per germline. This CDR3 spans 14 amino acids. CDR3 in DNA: TGTGCCAGCAGCGTAGTAGGGGCCTGCGGGGAGCTGTTTTTT. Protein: CASSVVGACGELFF.

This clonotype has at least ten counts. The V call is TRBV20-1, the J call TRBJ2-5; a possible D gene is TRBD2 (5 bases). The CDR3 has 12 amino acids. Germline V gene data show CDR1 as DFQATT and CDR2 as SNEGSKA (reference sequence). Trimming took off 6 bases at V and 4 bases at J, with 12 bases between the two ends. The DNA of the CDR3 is TGCAGTGCCACAAGCGGACCAGAGACCCAGTACTTC. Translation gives CSATSGPETQYF.

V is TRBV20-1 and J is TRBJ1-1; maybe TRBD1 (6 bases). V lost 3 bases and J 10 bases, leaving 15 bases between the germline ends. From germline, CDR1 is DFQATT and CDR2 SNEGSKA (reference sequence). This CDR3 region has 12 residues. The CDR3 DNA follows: TGCAGTGCTAGGGACAGCACCTTAGGAGCTTTCTTT. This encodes CSARDSTLGAFF.

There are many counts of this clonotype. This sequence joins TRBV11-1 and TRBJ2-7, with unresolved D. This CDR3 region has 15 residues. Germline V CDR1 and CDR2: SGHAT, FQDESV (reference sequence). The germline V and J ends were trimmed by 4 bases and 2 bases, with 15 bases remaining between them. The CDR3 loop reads CASSSDWVNTYEQYF. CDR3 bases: TGTGCCAGCAGCTCAGACTGGGTAAACACCTACGAGCAGTACTTC.

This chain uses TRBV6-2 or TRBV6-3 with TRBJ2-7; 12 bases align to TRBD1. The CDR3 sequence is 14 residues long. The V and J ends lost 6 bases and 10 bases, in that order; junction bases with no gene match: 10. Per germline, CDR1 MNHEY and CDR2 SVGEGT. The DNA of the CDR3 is TGTGCCAGCAGCCCGGGACAGGGGGCTATCCTACAGTACTTC. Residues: CASSPGQGAILQYF.

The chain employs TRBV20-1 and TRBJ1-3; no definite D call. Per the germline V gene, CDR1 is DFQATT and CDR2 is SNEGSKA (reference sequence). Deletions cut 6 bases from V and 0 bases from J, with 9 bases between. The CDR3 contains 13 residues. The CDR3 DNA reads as TGCAGTGCACCGGATTACTCTGGAAACACCATATATTTT. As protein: CSAPDYSGNTIYF.

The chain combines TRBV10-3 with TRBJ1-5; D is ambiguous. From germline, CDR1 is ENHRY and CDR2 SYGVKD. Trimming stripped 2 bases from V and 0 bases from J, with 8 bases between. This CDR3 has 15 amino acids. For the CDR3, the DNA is TGTGCCATCAGTGAGGCGTTGGGTAGCAATCAGCCCCAGCATTTT. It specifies CAISEALGSNQPQHF.